The rows below give T cell receptor beta chains drawn from one sample of a study of blood T cells in healthy people across ages. TCRdb reprocessed the 5' RACE reads via MiXCR and lists one record per CDR3 protein. The sample consists of more than 1,400,000 distinct CDR3 sequences, 42% of them appearing once. The specimen sequenced was blood. The source is a woman aged 18-29 years in good health. Each CDR3 is given with its conserved first and last residue. The order of the fields is J gene, clone size, V gene, D gene, CDR3 protein, CDR3 DNA. D genes are given only for firm matches. For some rows the clone size is stated as once, few or many, or as a class when expanded; others skip it.

>TRBJ2-3|NA|TRBV30|NA
CAWSTGAGTDTQYF
TGTGCCTGGAGTACGGGGGCCGGGACAGATACGCAGTATTTT
>TRBJ2-2|few|TRBV12-3/TRBV12-4|NA
CASSLIDGGELFF
TGTGCCAGCAGTTTAATTGATGGCGGGGAGCTGTTTTTT
>TRBJ2-1|few|TRBV14|NA
CASSQVYEQFF
TGTGCCAGCAGCCAAGTATATGAGCAGTTCTTC
>TRBJ2-5|NA|TRBV14|TRBD1
CASSQRQGVGRETQYF
TGTGCCAGCAGCCAACGACAGGGGGTGGGAAGAGAGACCCAGTACTTC
>TRBJ2-5|many|TRBV20-1|TRBD2
CSARDLLAGGSIETQYF
TGCAGTGCTAGAGACCTACTAGCGGGGGGGTCGATCGAGACCCAGTACTTC
>TRBJ2-1|NA|TRBV4-1|NA
CASSTKPFYNEQFF
TGCGCCAGCAGTACGAAGCCGTTCTACAATGAGCAGTTCTTC
>TRBJ2-7|many|TRBV4-1|NA
CASSQDSEQYF
TGCGCCAGCAGCCAAGATAGCGAGCAGTACTTC
>TRBJ2-5|few|TRBV9|NA
CASSVDPGVSQETQYF
TGTGCCAGCAGCGTCGACCCGGGAGTCTCCCAAGAGACCCAGTACTTC
>TRBJ2-6|few|TRBV29-1|NA
CSVQGSGANVLTF
TGCAGCGTTCAGGGCTCTGGGGCCAACGTCCTGACTTTC
>TRBJ1-2|NA|TRBV27|NA
CASRGGAGYTF
TGTGCCAGCAGAGGGGGGGCGGGCTACACCTTC
>TRBJ1-6|few|TRBV20-1|TRBD1
CSAPGGPNSPLHF
TGCAGTGCCCCAGGGGGCCCAAATTCACCCCTCCACTTT
>TRBJ1-3|NA|TRBV7-9|NA
CASSVGGDSGNTIYF
TGTGCCAGCAGCGTCGGAGGGGACTCTGGAAACACCATATATTTT
>TRBJ1-1|NA|TRBV29-1|TRBD1
CSVQTYRDRGVLGTEAFF
TGCAGCGTCCAAACCTACCGGGACAGGGGGGTTCTCGGTACTGAAGCTTTCTTT
>TRBJ2-7|NA|TRBV5-1|TRBD1
CASSGWDRSAEQYF
TGCGCCAGCAGCGGATGGGACAGGTCAGCCGAGCAGTACTTC